Below are 29 T cell receptor beta chains sequenced from a single sample in a study of cytomegalovirus exposure and HLA in healthy donors. The PCR was carried out with 60 Vbeta primers and 13 Jbeta primers. Only in-frame clones appear in the TCRdb table, and some are missing; sequencing was by immunoSEQ multiplex PCR. The sample has 85,000 to 130,000 clones, 65% to 80% seen once. Input material: PBMCs. The receptors originated from a woman aged 45-59 years in good health and CMV-seropositive.

The genes are TRBV5-6 and TRBJ1-3; D possibly corresponds to TRBD1 (6 bases). Germline V lookup: CDR1 SGHDT, CDR2 YYEEEE. V was shortened by 3 bases and J by 9 bases, with 7 bases between the two germline ends. This CDR3 is 11 amino acids long. CDR3 residues: CASSYRATIYF. In DNA, the CDR3 is TGTGCCAGCAGCTACAGGGCCACCATATATTTT.

The chain has TRBV6-6 and TRBJ2-5, with D unresolved. Germline loops: CDR1 MNHNY, CDR2 SVGAGI (reference sequence). V gave up 8 bases and J gave up 5 bases, with 9 bases separating them. The CDR3 runs to 11 residues. CDR3 in amino acids: CASSLGETQYF. In DNA form, the CDR3 reads TGTGCCAGCTCCCTCGGGGAGACCCAGTACTTC.

The CDR3 DNA reads TGCGCCAGCAGCAAGGAACCCGGGACAGGGCTGAACAATGAGCAGTTCTTC. Encoded protein: CASSKEPGTGLNNEQFF. The rearrangement links TRBV10-2 to TRBJ2-1; 9 nucleotides line up with TRBD1. The germline CDR1 and CDR2 sequences are WSHSY and SAAADI. J gave up 5 bases and V 6 bases, and 14 bases lay outside the gene matches. The CDR3 loop spans 17 amino acids.

The chain employs TRBV5-1 and TRBJ2-1, with 9 bases fitting TRBD2. V gave up 7 bases and J gave up 6 bases; unmatched junction bases: 8. Germline CDR1 reads SGHRS; CDR2 reads YFSETQ. This CDR3 has 14 amino acids. The CDR3 region is CASQAGGRGNEQFF. The CDR3 coding sequence is TGCGCCAGCCAAGCGGGAGGTAGAGGCAATGAGCAGTTCTTC.

The chain carries TRBV9 and TRBJ2-3; D not certain. V was clipped by 2 bases and J by 2 bases, with 18 bases between them. This CDR3 region has 17 residues. Germline CDR1 and CDR2: SGDLS and YYNGEE. The CDR3 DNA reads as TGTGCCAGCAGCGTCGAGGAGCGTCCCACACTCACAGATACGCAGTATTTT. This gives the protein CASSVEERPTLTDTQYF.

This chain joins TRBV6-5 and TRBJ1-6; TRBD1 agrees at 10 bases. Germline CDR1 reads MNHEY; CDR2 reads SVGAGI. V trimming: 6 bases; J trimming: 9 bases; junction bases outside the gene matches: 8. CDR3 length equals 15 residues. In nucleotides, the CDR3 is TGTGCCAGCAGCCGAGGGACAGGGGTTTTTTCACCCCTCCACTTT. It codes for CASSRGTGVFSPLHF.

This rearrangement joins TRBV30 to TRBJ2-7; D unresolved. Germline values: CDR1 GTSNPN, CDR2 SVGIG (reference sequence). The CDR3 is 12 residues long. The V end was cut by 5 bases, the J end by 3 bases, with 11 bases between. In DNA form, the CDR3 reads TGTGCCTGGGGGTATGGGCTCTACGAGCAGTACTTC. Encoded protein: CAWGYGLYEQYF. Full variable domain (outside the CDR3, taken from reference TRBV30 and TRBJ2-7): SQTIHQWPATLVQPVGSPLSLECTVEGTSNPNLYWYRQAAGRGLQLLFYSVGIGQISSEVPQNLSASRPQDRQFILSSKKLLLSDSGFYLCAWGYGLYEQYFGPGTRLTVT.

This clone was seen a handful of times. The chain is built from TRBV11-1 and TRBJ2-1; a weak D match, TRBD2 (5 bases). The V gene lost 6 bases and the J gene lost 1 base, with 7 bases spanning the gap. The germline V gene encodes CDR1 SGHAT and CDR2 FQDESV (reference sequence). This CDR3 has 13 amino acids. CDR3 sequence: CASRDSSYNEQFF. The CDR3 nucleotides read TGTGCCAGCAGGGACTCTTCCTACAATGAGCAGTTCTTC.

This clone was observed once. The V gene is TRBV18, the J gene TRBJ2-3, with TRBD1 as a possible D gene (6 bases). Germline CDR1 and CDR2: KGHSH and LQKENI. Trimming removed 5 bases at V and 0 bases at J, with 6 bases between. The CDR3 consists of 13 residues. CDR3 loop: CASSTGSTDTQYF. The CDR3 nucleotides read TGTGCCAGCTCAACAGGGAGCACAGATACGCAGTATTTT. The full variable domain, rest sourced from reference TRBV18 and TRBJ2-3, is NAGVMQNPRHLVRRRGQEARLRCSPMKGHSHVYWYRQLPEEGLKFMVYLQKENIIDESGMPKERFSAEFPKEGPSILRIQQVVRGDSAAYFCASSTGSTDTQYFGPGTRLTVL.

The chain employs TRBV6-1 and TRBJ1-1; 10 nucleotides agree with TRBD1. J lost 5 bases, V lost 6 bases, and 3 bases had no gene match. The germline V gene has CDR1 MNHNS and CDR2 SASEGT. The CDR3 spans 13 residues. The CDR3 protein is CASRVGQGTEAFF. The CDR3 nucleotides are TGTGCCAGCAGAGTGGGACAGGGGACTGAAGCTTTCTTT.

The V call is TRBV9, the J call TRBJ2-2, with D unresolved. CDR3 length equals 15 residues. V was trimmed by 4 bases and J by 0 bases, leaving 10 bases between them. CDR1 and CDR2 (germline): SGDLS, YYNGEE. The CDR3: CASSLSLANTGELFF. The CDR3 DNA follows: TGTGCCAGCAGCCTTAGTCTCGCGAACACCGGGGAGCTGTTTTTT.

This clone has just a few counts. This chain uses TRBV6-5 with TRBJ2-5; 12 bases fit TRBD1. The CDR3 is made up of 14 amino acids. V was clipped by 8 bases and J by 4 bases; unmatched bases: 5. Per germline, CDR1 MNHEY and CDR2 SVGAGI. CDR3 nucleotides: TGTGCCAGCTGTGGGACAGGGGGCACAGAGACCCAGTACTTC. Protein product: CASCGTGGTETQYF.

V and J are TRBV5-6 and TRBJ2-3; perhaps TRBD2 as D (6 bases). V lost 3 bases and J 3 bases, leaving 14 bases between the germline ends. Germline V gene data show CDR1 as SGHDT and CDR2 as YYEEEE. The CDR3 spans 15 residues. The CDR3 region has the DNA TGTGCCAGCAGCTCGGGAGAGAGGCTAACAGATACGCAGTATTTT. Its protein is CASSSGERLTDTQYF.

This clone was seen a few times. J is TRBJ2-7 and V is TRBV2; 14 bases match TRBD2. CDR3 length: 16 residues. The V segment lost 6 bases and the J segment 0 bases; nucleotides outside the gene matches: 4. Germline V CDR1 and CDR2: SNHLY, FYNNEI. CDR3 coding DNA: TGTGCCAGCAGGGGGGGACTAGCGGGAGCCTCCTACGAGCAGTACTTC. Encoded protein: CASRGGLAGASYEQYF.

The chain couples TRBV9 to TRBJ1-1; 7 bases match TRBD1. This CDR3 contains 19 residues. Trimming cost V 3 bases and J 3 bases; bases outside gene matches: 20. Germline V CDR1 and CDR2: SGDLS, YYNGEE. The CDR3 DNA follows: TGTGCCAGCAGCGCATCGTCGGTCCGGGACAGACTATCCGACACTGAAGCTTTCTTT. The encoded protein is CASSASSVRDRLSDTEAFF.

The CDR3 sequence is CASSLEPPGIDTEAFF. CDR3 nucleotides: TGTGCCAGCAGCTTAGAGCCCCCAGGTATAGACACTGAAGCTTTCTTT. The chain carries TRBV11-2 and TRBJ1-1; D remains unclear. The CDR3 loop spans 16 amino acids. The germline V gene encodes CDR1 SGHAT and CDR2 FQNNGV. The V and J ends lost 0 bases and 3 bases respectively, with 14 bases between them.

V gene TRBV5-1 combines with J gene TRBJ2-3; perhaps TRBD2 as D (5 bases). The CDR3 extends over 13 amino acids. Germline V gene lookup returns CDR1 SGHRS and CDR2 YFSETQ. The V end was cut by 1 base, the J end by 5 bases, with 8 bases between. CDR3 loop: CASSLYSGDTQYF. The CDR3 nucleotides read TGCGCCAGCAGCTTGTACAGCGGAGATACGCAGTATTTT. Supplemented by reference TRBV5-1 and TRBJ2-3, the full variable domain reads KAGVTQTPRYLIKTRGQQVTLSCSPISGHRSVSWYQQTPGQGLQFLFEYFSETQRNKGNFPGRFSGRQFSNSRSEMNVSTLELGDSALYLCASSLYSGDTQYFGPGTRLTVL.

The J gene is TRBJ2-1, the V gene TRBV18; D is unresolved. Trimming removed 2 bases at V and 5 bases at J, with 31 bases between. Germline V gives CDR1 KGHSH, CDR2 LQKENI. The CDR3 covers 21 residues. The CDR3, as DNA: TGTGCCAGCTCACCATCCGCGGCGCCTAGGATCCCTACACCTCCACACAATGAGCAGTTCTTC. Residues: CASSPSAAPRIPTPPHNEQFF.

This clone was detected only a few times. The chain joins TRBV18 to TRBJ1-4; 9 bases fit TRBD1. CDR1 and CDR2 from the germline V gene are KGHSH and LQKENI. The V and J ends lost 4 bases and 7 bases, in that order; junction bases with no gene match: 4. The CDR3 spans 14 residues. The CDR3: CASSQDRGGEKLFF. DNA for the CDR3: TGTGCCAGCTCACAGGACAGGGGCGGTGAAAAACTGTTTTTT. The complete variable domain, with remaining parts taken from reference TRBV18 and TRBJ1-4, reads NAGVMQNPRHLVRRRGQEARLRCSPMKGHSHVYWYRQLPEEGLKFMVYLQKENIIDESGMPKERFSAEFPKEGPSILRIQQVVRGDSAAYFCASSQDRGGEKLFFGSGTQLSVL.

The chain couples TRBV29-1 to TRBJ2-3; D may be TRBD2 (6 bases). V was trimmed by 7 bases and J by 0 bases, leaving 14 bases between them. Germline assignment: CDR1 SQVTM and CDR2 ANQGSEA. CDR3 length equals 14 residues. The CDR3 DNA sequence: TGCAGCGCCGGGGGTAGCAGTAGCACAGATACGCAGTATTTT. Its protein product is CSAGGSSSTDTQYF.

The chain has TRBV10-1 and TRBJ2-3; 9 bases agree with TRBD1. CDR1 and CDR2 from the germline V gene are WNHNN and SYGVQD (reference sequence). The CDR3 totals 14 residues. The J segment lost 5 bases and the V segment lost 5 bases, leaving 5 bases of the junction unmatched. CDR3 in DNA: TGCGCCAGCAGTCCGGGACAGGGAGAAGATACGCAGTATTTT. It is translated as CASSPGQGEDTQYF.

The V gene is TRBV5-6, the J gene TRBJ2-1, with 10 bases fitting TRBD2. The germline CDR1 and CDR2 sequences are SGHDT and YYEEEE. This CDR3 has 15 amino acids. Trimming took 2 bases from V and 9 from J; bases not matched to a gene: 8. The CDR3 loop is CASSFRLAGDGEQFF. As DNA, the CDR3 is TGTGCCAGCAGCTTTCGTCTAGCGGGAGACGGTGAGCAGTTCTTC.

V and J are TRBV5-1 and TRBJ2-1; 12 bases match TRBD2. Germline CDR1 is SGHRS and CDR2 is YFSETQ. J gave up 6 bases and V 4 bases, and 5 bases lay outside the gene matches. CDR3 length equals 15 residues. The CDR3 region has the DNA TGCGCCAGCAGCCAGACTAGCGGGAGAACCAATGAGCAGTTCTTC. It specifies CASSQTSGRTNEQFF.

This clone came up once. This chain joins TRBV6-1 and TRBJ2-1; a weak D match, TRBD2 (7 bases). Germline CDR1 reads MNHNS; CDR2 reads SASEGT. V was cut by 6 bases and J by 10 bases, with 22 bases left in between. The CDR3 has 15 amino acids. CDR3 loop: CASSADGLGGWEQFF. CDR3 sequence (DNA): TGTGCCAGCAGCGCAGACGGACTAGGGGGGTGGGAGCAGTTCTTC.

This clone was found a few times. The V call is TRBV6-1, the J call TRBJ1-2, with a possible D match to TRBD1 (5 bases). CDR1 and CDR2 from the germline V gene are MNHNS and SASEGT. CDR3 length equals 14 residues. V lost 1 base and J 7 bases, leaving 13 bases between the germline ends. The CDR3 loop reads CASSEGSLGGGYTF. DNA for the CDR3: TGTGCCAGCAGTGAAGGATCTTTGGGGGGTGGCTACACCTTC.

In this sample, this clone turned up once. J is TRBJ2-1 and V is TRBV10-1, with 11 bases aligning to TRBD2. Germline CDR1 is WNHNN and CDR2 is SYGVQD (reference sequence). The CDR3 is 17 residues long. Trimming took 5 bases from V and 3 from J; bases not matched to a gene: 9. CDR3 amino acids: CASSQDPSGGFYNEQFF. The CDR3 DNA is TGCGCCAGCAGTCAAGACCCTAGCGGGGGGTTCTACAATGAGCAGTTCTTC.

In its sample, this clone was seen many times. The rearrangement links TRBV5-6 to TRBJ1-1; TRBD1 is a possible D gene (6 bases). The V end was cut by 4 bases, the J end by 5 bases, with 15 bases between. Per germline, CDR1 SGHDT and CDR2 YYEEEE. CDR3 length: 14 amino acids. CDR3 bases: TGTGCCAGCAGCCTCCTAAGGGGGGGAACTGAAGCTTTCTTT. This translates into CASSLLRGGTEAFF.

This chain links TRBV6-6 with TRBJ2-7; TRBD1 agrees at 9 bases. With V trimmed by 5 bases and J by 3 bases, 8 bases remained unmatched. CDR1 and CDR2 (germline): MNHNY, SVGAGI (reference sequence). The CDR3 runs to 15 residues. CDR3 nucleotides: TGTGCCAGCAGTACCTCCGGGACAGGGCGCTACGAGCAGTACTTC. Translated, it gives CASSTSGTGRYEQYF.

J is TRBJ2-5 and V is TRBV10-3, with 10 bases identical to TRBD2. Germline CDR1 ENHRY, CDR2 SYGVKD. This CDR3 has 17 residues. J gave up 2 bases and V 2 bases, and 8 bases lay outside the gene matches. DNA for the CDR3: TGTGCCATCAGTGAGACCTTAGCGGGAGGCGGGCAAGAGACCCAGTACTTC. Amino acid sequence: CAISETLAGGGQETQYF.